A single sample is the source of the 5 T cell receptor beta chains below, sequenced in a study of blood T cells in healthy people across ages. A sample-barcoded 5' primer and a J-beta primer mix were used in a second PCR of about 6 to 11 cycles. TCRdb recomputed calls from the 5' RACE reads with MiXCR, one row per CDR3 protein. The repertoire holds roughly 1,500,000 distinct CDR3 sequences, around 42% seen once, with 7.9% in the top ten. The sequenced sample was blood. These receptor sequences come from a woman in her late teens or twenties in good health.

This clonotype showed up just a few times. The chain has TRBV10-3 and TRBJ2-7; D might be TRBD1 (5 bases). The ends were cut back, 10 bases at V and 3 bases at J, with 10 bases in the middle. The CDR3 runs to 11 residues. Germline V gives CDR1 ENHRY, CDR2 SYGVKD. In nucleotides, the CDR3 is TGTGCCACACGACAGAACTACGAGCAGTACTTC. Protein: CATRQNYEQYF.

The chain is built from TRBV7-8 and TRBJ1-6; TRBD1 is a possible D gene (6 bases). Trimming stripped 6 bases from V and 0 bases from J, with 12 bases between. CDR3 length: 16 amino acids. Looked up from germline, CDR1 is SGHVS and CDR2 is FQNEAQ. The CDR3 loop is CASSWTESSYNSPLHF. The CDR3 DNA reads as TGTGCCAGCAGTTGGACAGAGAGCTCCTATAATTCACCCCTCCACTTT.

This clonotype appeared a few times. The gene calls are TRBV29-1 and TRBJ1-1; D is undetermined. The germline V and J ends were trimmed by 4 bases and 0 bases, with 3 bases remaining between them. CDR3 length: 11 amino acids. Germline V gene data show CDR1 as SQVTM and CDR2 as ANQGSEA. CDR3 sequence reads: CSVVLNTEAFF. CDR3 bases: TGCAGCGTTGTTTTGAACACTGAAGCTTTCTTT.

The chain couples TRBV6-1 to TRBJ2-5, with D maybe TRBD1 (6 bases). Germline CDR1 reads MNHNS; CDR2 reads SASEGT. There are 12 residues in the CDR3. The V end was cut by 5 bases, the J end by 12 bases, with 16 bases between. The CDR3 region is CASSPGQNYEYF. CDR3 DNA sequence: TGTGCCAGCAGTCCGGGACAAAACTACGAGTACTTC.

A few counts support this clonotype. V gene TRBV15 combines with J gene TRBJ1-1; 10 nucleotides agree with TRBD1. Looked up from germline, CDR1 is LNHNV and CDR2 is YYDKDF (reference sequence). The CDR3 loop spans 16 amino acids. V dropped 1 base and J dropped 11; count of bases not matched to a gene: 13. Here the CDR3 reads CATSRGPLGTGVLAFF. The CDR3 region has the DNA TGTGCCACCAGCAGAGGCCCACTCGGGACAGGGGTTCTTGCTTTCTTT.